The TCR beta chain described here comes from a study of regulatory T cells in long-lasting Graves disease. Study conclusions and caveats: Among the persistent patients, thousands of public clonotypes were shared, more than the approximately 970 shared among new patients.

CDR1 and CDR2 from the germline V gene are SQVTM and ANQGSEA. The CDR3 runs 17 residues. Trimming took off 6 bases at V and 3 bases at J, with 27 bases between the two ends. This clonotype was found a few times. The antigen remains unidentified. With iRepertoire HTBI primers and Arm-PCR of CDR3 regions, TCR beta libraries were built. TCRdb ran MiXCR on the multiplex PCR reads and lists one entry per CDR3 protein. The table includes hundreds of thousands of distinct CDR3 sequences, less than 20% detected once. Specified time point: newly diagnosed GD, antithyroid drugs for less than 3 months. PBMC-derived RNA was used for the TCR library. The data were also submitted as part of a second study, on T cells in Graves' hyperthyroidism and ophthalmopathy.

This TCR derives from a woman between 25 and 40 years old with Graves disease. The V and J genes are TRBV29-1 and TRBJ2-7; D is possibly TRBD2 (7 bases). Sequences were derived from peripheral blood mononuclear cells (PBMCs), sampled at new diagnosis, from a patient treated with antithyroid drugs. The CDR3 sequence is CSVFQRGAMGNYYEQYF. CDR3 nucleotides: TGCAGCGTCTTCCAACGGGGGGCAATGGGCAACTACTACGAGCAGTACTTC.